This TCR beta chain was captured in a study of cytomegalovirus exposure and HLA in healthy donors. General observations from the study: Equally common other TCR beta chains were less clonally expanded than HLA-associated ones, a later analysis found. Most TCR sequences showed up rarely, but some public TCRs showed up in many donors. A few chains tied to CMV proved CMV antigen-specific in vitro. A later analysis revealed that TCR association rates differed between HLA loci, peaking at DRB1 and bottoming out at HLA-C.

Germline V lookup: CDR1 LNHDA, CDR2 SQIVND (reference sequence). Trimming removed 6 bases at V and 1 base at J, with 24 bases between. This CDR3 is built from 18 residues. The PCR had 60 Vbeta and 13 Jbeta primers. The data were produced by immunoSEQ multiplex PCR, yet TCRdb's version contains in-frame clones alone and is incomplete. The repertoire holds 98,000 or so clones, with about 83% as singletons. This clone was seen only once. No antigen is known for it. This sample also contains other DNA sequences that code for the same CDR3. This receptor was obtained from a man aged 55 to 70 in good health and CMV-seropositive. The gene calls are TRBV19 and TRBJ2-5, with D possibly matching TRBD2 (5 bases). Sequencing was carried out using PBMCs. CDR3 DNA: TGTGCCAGTAGCCCGACGGCGAGGGCGAAACCTCTCCAAGAGACCCAGTACTTC. It yields the protein CASSPTARAKPLQETQYF.